This TCR beta chain was recorded in a study of cytomegalovirus exposure and HLA in healthy donors (dated by TCRdb to about 2017). A note on the overall study: According to an earlier analysis of 587 of the donors, roughly 180 million T cells yielded some 110 million unique TCR beta sequences and 276 Gb of sequence data. About 320 gigabases of sequencing data and 70 million to 85 million unique TCR sequences were included in an early release covering under 650 HLA-typed donors. Among the approximately 420 genotyped donors, about 85% belonged to the genetic ancestry cluster associated with self-reported Caucasian donors. The study was designed to test whether signatures of past pathogen exposure could be identified by cataloging public T cell receptors. The study used immunosequencing to profile the T cell repertoires of approximately 690 subjects and linked those repertoires to cytomegalovirus serostatus. A separate validation cohort of approximately 120 different subjects was used in addition to the approximately 700-subject first cohort. To predict cytomegalovirus infection status, the study brought together high-throughput TCR immunosequencing, statistical association of individual TCRs with disease status, and machine learning. A later analysis re-analyzed previously published TCR beta repertoires from approximately 670 donors and added high-resolution HLA genotyping to study TCR occurrence patterns. Rather than using new phenotypic data, the later analysis identified candidate immune exposures from TCR beta sequences and from how often those sequences occurred across donors. To decide whether each TCR beta V gene segment behaved as functional or pseudogenic, an earlier analysis of approximately 590 of the donors relied on high-throughput TCR beta sequencing. Alongside the repertoire data, information on donor age, sex, ethnicity and CMV serostatus was compiled. A later genetic analysis took genome-wide SNP genotypes for about three fifths of the 666 donors and used that subset as a discovery cohort. Every discovery cohort repertoire had been produced on one sequencing platform. HLA typing included class I and class II loci at four-digit resolution. Typing coverage varied by locus: 629-630 donors for A, B, C, DRB1 and DQB1; 522 for DQA1; nearly 610 for DPA1; 400 to 480 for DPB1. Five DR-DQ haplotypes were treated as single units for association and clustering because of strong linkage in the cohort. Among roughly 370 genotyped donors of the cohort, an average of approximately 230,000 unique TCR beta nucleotide sequences were sequenced per donor, around 20% of them non-productive. Overall study results and their limits: In a later analysis, most CMV-associated TCR beta chains were found to appear HLA-restricted, with HLA associations seemingly driven largely by CMV exposure. According to a later analysis, parvovirus B19, influenza, CMV and Epstein-Barr virus appeared linked to several top co-occurrence clusters. Some IMGT-functional V segments, including TRBV6-2 and TRBV6-3, could not be told apart with the 87-base-pair reads, so those segments were excluded. In an earlier analysis of some 550 of the donors, most TCR beta V segments were observed in productive rearrangements about 87% or about 30% of the time, broadly matching IMGT annotations. Roughly uniform sequencing depth across donors was assumed in presence/absence analyses, although this assumption may not hold. At a false discovery rate of 0.05, a later analysis linked 16,951 TCR beta sequences to specific HLA alleles. The authors suggested that the approach could potentially be generalized to other disease states and immunological phenotypes. Correlated functional status among segregating V segments might reflect linkage disequilibrium, but an unknown experimental factor could not be ruled out. Compared with equally common non-associated chains, HLA-associated TCR beta chains in a later analysis were more clonally expanded and had lower generation probabilities. In a later genetic analysis, fewer N-insertions in productive TCRs were reported among donors in an Asian-associated ancestry cluster than the roughly 640-donor mean. Because some donors lacked HLA typing at each locus, the association tests relied only on the typed subset. Cytomegalovirus status was reported to be diagnosed by the classifier with high specificity and sensitivity in both the original and validation cohorts. A group of highly shared sequence variants was considered likely to be a technical artifact of the sequencing pipeline. While some public TCRs were present in many individuals, most TCR sequences turned up only very rarely across donors. In vitro tests confirmed that three of the cytomegalovirus-associated TCR beta chains recognize cytomegalovirus antigens. The cohort was sequenced for TCR beta chains only, and without alpha or paired-chain data the features that could be detected were limited. According to a later analysis, TCR association rates differed among HLA loci, with DRB1 alleles showing the most associated TCRs and HLA-C alleles showing the fewest. For the cohort, immune exposure information was limited to CMV serostatus. Because counts were too low, seventeen rarely observed V segments, including chromosome 9 orphons, were excluded from the earlier analysis of some 540 of the donors. A further reported finding was that TCR beta sequences accurately predicted the HLA-A and HLA-B alleles for most subjects in the first cohort. Assigning TCR associations to individual alleles was difficult when HLA alleles, especially DR and DQ, strongly co-occurred. The study listed 150 to 200 TCR beta chains as associated with cytomegalovirus. V-gene and J-gene trimming of TCR beta chains was associated with a missense DCLRE1C variant in a later genetic analysis, and the association was replicated in an independent cohort.

With regard to this clone: What this receptor recognizes is not known. Base qualities are not at hand, and no much larger clone is one base apart.

The library relied on the immunoSEQ multiplex PCR assay. For the multiplex PCR, a mixture combining 60 forward primers for TCR Vbeta segments and 13 reverse primers for TCR Jbeta segments was used. A multiplex PCR assay on genomic DNA amplified the CDR3 region of rearranged TCR beta genes. The amplified TCR beta libraries were sequenced on the Illumina HiSeq System as 87-base-pair reads. Under the source paper's analysis protocol: A later analysis counted some 80 million unique TCR beta chains across the approximately 700 repertoires, and around 12 million of these chains were shared by at least two donors. Raw reads were error-corrected and collapsed into unique sequences with a nearest-neighbor algorithm that merged closely related sequences to remove PCR and sequencing errors. Alignment of CDR3 sequences to IMGT reference sequences was used to assign V, D and J gene segments. For a sequence to be retained, a match of at least six nucleotides was required to both a V gene segment and a J gene segment. A rearrangement counted as productive if the CDR3 had no stop codons and remained in frame with V and J, and every other rearrangement counted as non-productive. Following IMGT convention, CDR3 was defined as the stretch from the second conserved V-encoded cysteine up to the conserved J-encoded phenylalanine. The earlier analysis of 450 to 750 of the donors excluded any sequence lacking an unambiguous match to a single V gene segment. An earlier analysis of 587 of the donors called V segments functional above 56.7% productive rearrangements and segregating when the between-donor standard deviation exceeded 5%. To diagnose cytomegalovirus status from the catalog of TCR beta chain sequences, a statistical classification framework was built. A later analysis assigned V and J genes by comparing TCR nucleotide sequences with IMGT/GENE-DB human TR gene sequences. In a later analysis, CDR3 sequences and most-parsimonious VDJ recombination scenarios were assigned using the TCRdist pipeline. In a later analysis, each TCR beta chain was defined by its CDR3 amino acid sequence together with its V-gene family, and reads without a unique V-gene family were excluded. As a way to deal with suspected cross-contamination and a sequencing artifact, a later analysis dropped 500 to 700 nucleotide sequences that were highly shared and had low generation probability. For each public chain, a later analysis derived a clonal expansion index from normalized ranks of inferred template counts within each repertoire. In a later analysis, generation probabilities were computed using a VDJ recombination model fitted to out-of-frame rearrangements, and the results were checked against IGoR. In a later analysis, hypergeometric tests were used to score TCR-TCR, TCR-HLA and TCR-CMV co-occurrence, with a repertoire-size bias correction applied to TCR pairs. To estimate false discovery rates, a later analysis permuted the HLA or CMV assignments 20 times. In a later analysis, co-occurring TCRs were grouped using DBSCAN, and TCRdist sequence similarity was added for clustering within HLA-allele-positive subsets. Repertoires with fewer than 30,000 or more than 120,000 public chains were left out of co-occurrence clustering, as were five repertoires with anomalous nucleotide sharing. TCRdb re-hosts the immuneACCESS table, in-frame sequences only. Its copies lack some clones; in the studies checked, an unresolved V gene accounts for under half of them, and the cause for the rest is not known. V, J and clone size were drawn from that table, and D and trimming were deduced from the DNA. For this sample there are over 100,000 clones; roughly three quarters appear just once. Approximately 2% of the sample goes to the ten largest clones.

In total, approximately 610 healthy bone marrow donors made up the cohort. All cohort members were sampled while nominally healthy, although unrecorded immune exposures were likely present. The donor was CMV seronegative and belonged to the group of approximately 320 seronegative cohort members. A peripheral blood sample was collected from each donor, and TCR beta sequencing was performed on peripheral blood mononuclear cells. Genomic DNA extraction from the blood cell samples was performed with the Qiagen DNeasy Blood Extraction Kit. The germline V gene supplies CDR1 MNHNS and CDR2 SASEGT. Inclusive of the bounding cysteine and phenylalanine, the CDR3 is 15 residues long. Kept here is only the CDR3 DNA, which spans 45 bases and is read in frame from base 1.

The source material was PBMCs. Recombination joined TRBV6-1 with TRBJ2-5, and perhaps TRBD2 as D gene, on 5 matching bases. The J call could be wrong; TRBJ2-7 is a better fit for the DNA end. The source is a woman in her forties in good health and CMV-seronegative. The CDR3 region: CASNLGLRVLIEQYF. The DNA reads TGTGCCAGCAATTTAGGGTTGAGGGTTCTCATCGAGCAGTACTTC.